The rows below give T cell receptor beta chains drawn from one sample of a study of blood T cells in healthy people across ages. TCRdb reprocessed the 5' RACE reads via MiXCR and lists one record per CDR3 protein. The sample records roughly 1.5 million distinct CDR3 sequences, about 45% being singletons. The sequenced sample was blood. These TCRs come from a young woman in good health. The CDR3 runs from the conserved cysteine through the conserved F or W. D genes are given only for firm matches. Clone size appears in some rows only: once, few, many, or a class for an expanded clone.

>.|.|TRBV7-9|TRBJ2-4
CASSTTMEGSAKNIQYF
TGTGCCAGCAGCACGACGATGGAAGGGAGTGCCAAAAACATTCAGTACTTC
>few|TRBD1|TRBV9|TRBJ1-1
CASSVTGQGNTEAFF
TGTGCCAGCAGCGTCACAGGACAGGGGAACACTGAAGCTTTCTTT
>few|.|TRBV20-1|TRBJ2-1
CSALGGKRGNEQFF
TGCAGTGCCCTGGGGGGCAAGCGTGGCAATGAGCAGTTCTTC
>.|TRBD2|TRBV7-2|TRBJ2-3
CASSLATSPSTDTQYF
TGTGCCAGCAGCTTAGCGACTAGCCCAAGCACAGATACGCAGTATTTT
>.|.|TRBV2|TRBJ2-3
CASSKSDTQYF
TGTGCCAGCAGTAAGTCAGATACGCAGTATTTT
>.|.|TRBV5-6|TRBJ1-1
CASSLWQGHTEAFF
TGTGCCAGCAGCTTGTGGCAGGGGCACACTGAAGCTTTCTTT
>.|.|TRBV6-2/TRBV6-3|TRBJ2-1
CAIRRADYNEQFF
TGTGCCATTCGGCGAGCGGACTACAATGAGCAGTTCTTC
>few|.|TRBV5-1|TRBJ1-1
CASSLVRGSTEAFF
TGCGCCAGCAGCTTGGTAAGGGGTAGCACTGAAGCTTTCTTT
>.|.|TRBV20-1|TRBJ1-4
CSARESQKLFF
TGCAGTGCTAGAGAAAGTCAGAAACTGTTTTTT
>few|TRBD1|TRBV4-3|TRBJ1-2
CASSGTVWDSLAWHYGYTF
TGCGCCAGCAGCGGAACCGTGTGGGACAGCCTCGCATGGCACTATGGCTACACCTTC
>.|.|TRBV27|TRBJ2-5
CASSLIPRGETQYF
TGTGCCAGCAGTTTGATTCCTAGGGGAGAGACCCAGTACTTC
>.|.|TRBV7-9|TRBJ1-1
CASSLVGEAFF
TGTGCCAGCAGCTTAGTAGGGGAAGCTTTCTTT
>.|TRBD2|TRBV4-2|TRBJ2-7
CASSWTSGTNYEQYF
TGTGCCAGCAGCTGGACTAGCGGGACTAACTACGAGCAGTACTTC
>.|TRBD2|TRBV5-1|TRBJ2-1
CASSFGLAGENEQFF
TGCGCCAGCAGCTTCGGGCTAGCGGGAGAAAATGAGCAGTTCTTC
>.|.|TRBV28|TRBJ2-7
CASSSLAQRYEQYF
TGTGCCAGCAGTTCCCTAGCGCAACGCTACGAGCAGTACTTC
>.|TRBD2|TRBV3-1|TRBJ2-1
CASSPIAGATSYNEQFF
TGTGCCAGCAGCCCGATAGCGGGAGCCACCTCCTACAATGAGCAGTTCTTC
>.|TRBD2|TRBV28|TRBJ2-7
CATLSGSIAEQYF
TGTGCCACTCTTAGCGGGAGTATCGCTGAGCAGTACTTC
>.|.|TRBV12-3/TRBV12-4|TRBJ1-2
CASSFARGYGYTF
TGTGCCAGCAGTTTCGCCCGGGGATATGGCTACACCTTC
>few|.|TRBV7-2|TRBJ1-5
CASSLEHGNQPQHF
TGTGCCAGCAGCTTGGAACACGGCAATCAGCCCCAGCATTTT
>few|.|TRBV7-9|TRBJ2-3
CASSLEGLTSTDTQYF
TGTGCCAGCAGCTTAGAAGGGTTAACTAGCACAGATACGCAGTATTTT
>.|TRBD2|TRBV14|TRBJ2-1
CASSQIPFLSGASYNEQFF
TGTGCCAGCAGCCAAATTCCCTTCCTTAGCGGGGCCTCCTACAATGAGCAGTTCTTC
>.|.|TRBV4-1|TRBJ2-1
CASSQVRTAGNEQFF
TGCGCCAGCAGCCAAGTAAGGACAGCCGGCAATGAGCAGTTCTTC
>few|TRBD1|TRBV29-1|TRBJ1-1
CSASTGPNTEAFF
TGCAGCGCTTCGACAGGGCCGAACACTGAAGCTTTCTTT
>few|.|TRBV11-2|TRBJ1-1
CASSPNAGTRSTEAFF
TGTGCCAGCAGCCCCAACGCCGGGACAAGGAGCACTGAAGCTTTCTTT
>.|.|TRBV27|TRBJ2-6
CASSAPFSGANVQTF
TGTGCCAGCAGTGCGCCTTTCTCTGGGGCCAACGTCCAGACTTTC
>few|TRBD1|TRBV5-1|TRBJ2-7
CASSATGSWEQYF
TGCGCCAGCAGCGCGACAGGGTCTTGGGAGCAGTACTTC
>.|TRBD2|TRBV24-1|TRBJ2-5
CATSDSGLAGLETQYF
TGTGCCACCAGTGATTCCGGACTAGCGGGGTTGGAGACCCAGTACTTC
>.|.|TRBV20-1|TRBJ1-4
CSARGPGTNEKLFF
TGCAGTGCTAGAGGGCCGGGGACTAATGAAAAACTGTTTTTT
>.|TRBD2|TRBV29-1|TRBJ2-4
CSVAHVLVGGEQYF
TGCAGCGTAGCCCACGTCCTCGTCGGGGGGGAGCAGTACTTC
>few|.|TRBV11-2|TRBJ2-4
CASSGDPWAAKNIQYF
TGTGCCAGCAGCGGGGACCCCTGGGCCGCCAAAAACATTCAGTACTTC
>few|.|TRBV20-1|TRBJ2-1
CSALRPPRDEQFF
TGCAGTGCTCTAAGGCCCCCGAGGGATGAGCAGTTCTTC
>.|TRBD1|TRBV29-1|TRBJ2-7
CSSWTGGEQYF
TGCAGCTCCTGGACAGGGGGCGAGCAGTACTTC
>.|.|TRBV5-6|TRBJ1-1
CASTLLPLSTEAFF
TGTGCCAGCACCTTGCTGCCCCTTAGCACTGAAGCTTTCTTT
>.|.|TRBV24-1|TRBJ2-3
CATSQGWVGDTQYF
TGTGCCACCAGCCAAGGCTGGGTCGGCGATACGCAGTATTTT
>many|.|TRBV29-1|TRBJ2-1
CSVRRPSNEQFF
TGCAGCGTCCGGCGACCCAGTAATGAGCAGTTCTTC
>few|TRBD2|TRBV4-1|TRBJ2-3
CASSQYSGGVDTQYF
TGCGCCAGCAGCCAATATAGCGGGGGGGTCGATACGCAGTATTTT